This T cell receptor beta chain comes out of a study of human CD4 T cells and Enterobacteriaceae. Ex vivo total memory CD4+ cells were sequenced at deep level. TCRdb's table, derived via immunoSEQ multiplex PCR, lists solely in-frame clones and lacks some. The table includes about 29,000 clones, 70% to 85% detected once. This clone was picked up one time. Sorting took every CD4+ cell except CD45RA+CCR7+CD95- naive cells, reaching over 98% purity. CD4+ T cells and monocytes were enriched with CD4 and CD14 microbeads. Sorted cells lacked CD8+, CD14+, CD16+, CD56+, CD19+ and CD25-bright cells. The CDR3 covers 16 residues. Trimming shortened V by 6 bases and J by 4 bases, and 20 bases separated the two germline ends. CDR1 is SGDLS, CDR2 YYNGEE, per germline.

The chain joins TRBV9 to TRBJ2-1; D possibly corresponds to TRBD2 (6 bases). Sample: memory CD4+ T cells from blood. This sequence originates from a human donor in good health. CDR3 sequence (DNA): TGTGCCAGCACCCAGAGGGCGGGGCGGGAATACAATGAGCAGTTCTTC. Encoded protein: CASTQRAGREYNEQFF.